This passage covers 12 T cell receptor beta chains from one sample sequenced in a study of brain metastases from non-small cell lung cancer. Produced via immunoSEQ multiplex PCR; TCRdb's table is partial and in-frame only. In the table there are approximately 440 clones, 65% to 90% of which are singletons. Sequences were obtained from tumor-adjacent normal tissue. These receptors were obtained from a donor at least 40 years old with non-small cell lung cancer.

The rearrangement links TRBV3-1 (or the pseudogene TRBV3-2) to TRBJ2-2; D possibly corresponds to TRBD1 (5 bases). The CDR3 runs to 13 residues. Looked up from germline, CDR1 is LGHDT and CDR2 is YNNKEL (reference sequence). V lost 4 bases and J lost 6, with 9 bases in between. CDR3 nucleotides: TGTGCCAGCAGCCGGCAGGGATCCGGGGAGCTGTTTTTT. It specifies CASSRQGSGELFF.

V and J are TRBV5-1 and TRBJ1-2, with 10 bases matching TRBD1. Germline V gene lookup returns CDR1 SGHRS and CDR2 YFSETQ. This CDR3 spans 13 amino acids. Losses at the gene ends were 4 bases for V and 7 bases for J; bases not matched to a gene: 4. This CDR3 is CASSPRDRGGYTF. CDR3 bases: TGCGCCAGCAGCCCCCGGGACAGGGGTGGCTACACCTTC.

This clone has a handful of counts. The chain uses TRBV5-6 and TRBJ1-5; D might be TRBD1 (6 bases). This CDR3 has 14 residues. Germline-derived CDR1 and CDR2 are SGHDT and YYEEEE. V dropped 0 bases and J dropped 7 bases, with 11 bases sitting between them. The CDR3 region has the DNA TGTGCCAGCAGCTTGGGGGGGGGCCGACAGCCCCAGCATTTT. Amino acids: CASSLGGGRQPQHF.

This chain links TRBV10-3 with TRBJ1-2; D may be TRBD1 (5 bases). CDR1 and CDR2 (germline): ENHRY, SYGVKD. Deletions cut 7 bases from V and 6 bases from J, with 6 bases between. The CDR3 has 10 amino acids. The CDR3 DNA sequence: TGTGCCATCATGGGGGATGGCTACACCTTC. It codes for CAIMGDGYTF.

The rearrangement links TRBV5-8 to TRBJ2-2; 8 bases align to TRBD2. The V gene end was trimmed by 1 base and the J gene end by 5 bases; junction bases not matched to a gene: 7. Per germline, CDR1 SGHTS and CDR2 YDEGEE. The CDR3 length is 16 residues. In DNA form, the CDR3 reads TGTGCCAGCAGCTTGTTAATAGCGGGGCCTACCGGGGAGCTGTTTTTT. The encoded protein is CASSLLIAGPTGELFF.

The V gene is TRBV29-1, the J gene TRBJ2-3, with 7 bases matching TRBD2. CDR3 length equals 13 residues. The junction had 4 bases not matched to a gene; V was cut back by 6 bases and J by 1 base. CDR1 is SQVTM and CDR2 is ANQGSEA in the germline V gene. CDR3 sequence: CSVQRGGTDTQYF. In DNA form, the CDR3 reads TGCAGCGTACAGCGGGGCGGCACAGATACGCAGTATTTT.

In its sample, this clone was seen once. The chain has TRBV3-1 (or the pseudogene TRBV3-2) and TRBJ1-5, with D maybe TRBD1 (5 bases). Per germline, CDR1 LGHDT and CDR2 YNNKEL (reference sequence). V was clipped by 1 base and J by 7 bases, with 14 bases between them. The CDR3 contains 15 residues. CDR3 in DNA: TGTGCCAGCAGCCAAGGATTAGGGGCGGGACAGCCCCAGCATTTT. It is translated as CASSQGLGAGQPQHF.

This chain connects TRBV3-1 (or the pseudogene TRBV3-2) to TRBJ2-2; 8 bases map to TRBD1. The CDR3 length is 15 residues. V was pared by 4 bases and J by 6 bases, with 7 bases of the junction left unmatched. The germline V gene has CDR1 LGHDT and CDR2 YNNKEL (reference sequence). The CDR3 is CASSPGQGEAGELFF. The DNA of the CDR3 is TGTGCCAGCAGCCCTGGACAGGGAGAGGCCGGGGAGCTGTTTTTT.

This clone was observed a single time. V gene TRBV7-2 combines with J gene TRBJ2-3, with D uncertain. CDR3 size: 16 residues. CDR1 is SGHTA and CDR2 is FQGNSA in the germline V gene. Trimming stripped 3 bases from V and 0 bases from J, with 13 bases between. In DNA, the CDR3 is TGTGCCAGCAGCTTCGGATTCCTTACTAGCACAGATACGCAGTATTTT. It encodes CASSFGFLTSTDTQYF. Looking up the rest from reference TRBV7-2 and TRBJ2-3 gives the full variable domain: GAGVSQSPSNKVTEKGKDVELRCDPISGHTALYWYRQSLGQGLEFLIYFQGNSAPDKSGLPSDRFSAERTGGSVSTLTIQRTQQEDSAVYLCASSFGFLTSTDTQYFGPGTRLTVL.

This clone turned up a few times. The chain recombines TRBV7-9 with TRBJ1-2; D gene unclear. The ends were cut back, 5 bases at V and 2 bases at J, with 9 bases in the middle. This CDR3 contains 13 residues. The V gene's germline CDR1 is SEHNR and CDR2 FQNEAQ (reference sequence). The CDR3 sequence is CASSHHYNYGYTF. CDR3 DNA: TGTGCCAGCAGCCACCATTACAACTATGGCTACACCTTC.

The chain uses TRBV19 and TRBJ2-2; TRBD1 aligns across 7 bases. Germline values: CDR1 LNHDA, CDR2 SQIVND (reference sequence). With V trimmed by 10 bases and J by 7 bases, 12 bases remained unmatched. CDR3 length equals 14 residues. CDR3 amino acids: CANRQGSVDGELFF. The CDR3 nucleotides are TGTGCCAACAGACAGGGATCGGTGGACGGGGAGCTGTTTTTT.

Concerning this clone itself: An end of the junction does not agree with germline; a read error may underlie this. The chain joins TRBV18 to TRBJ1-6; 9 nucleotides agree with TRBD1. CDR3 length: 15 residues. Germline loops: CDR1 KGHSH, CDR2 LQKENI. The CDR3 DNA follows: TGTGCCAGCTTACCACCCGGGACAGGGAATTCACCCCTCCACTTT. The encoded protein is CASLPPGTGNSPLHF.